These T cell receptor beta chains were read from a single sample in a study of a mutant IDH1 vaccine in newly diagnosed glioma. Some clones are missing from TCRdb's copy, which holds only in-frame ones; the method was immunoSEQ multiplex PCR. The repertoire includes tens of thousands of clones, 80% to 90% of them detected once, and 2.9% sits in the top ten. The sample was PBMCs, taken from a glioma patient treated with radiotherapy, temozolomide or both. The receptors were sampled from a man aged 30-40 years with glioma. CDR3s include the opening cysteine and the closing phenylalanine or tryptophan. Fields, in order: V gene, D gene, J gene, clone size, CDR3 protein, CDR3 DNA. The D gene is left open where the match is weak. Some rows have no size entry. The others give once, few or many, or a class for an expanded clone.

V: TRBV30; D: NA; J: TRBJ2-7; size: NA; CDR3: CAWREGQTNAYEQYF; DNA: TGTGCCTGGAGGGAGGGACAGACCAATGCCTACGAGCAGTACTTC
V: TRBV2; D: NA; J: TRBJ2-2; size: few; CDR3: CASSEGGTGELFF; DNA: TGTGCCAGCAGTGAAGGCGGCACCGGGGAGCTGTTTTTT
V: TRBV6-1; D: NA; J: TRBJ1-3; size: NA; CDR3: CASRVSSGNTIYF; DNA: TGTGCCAGCCGGGTGAGCTCTGGAAACACCATATATTTT
V: TRBV6-1; D: NA; J: TRBJ2-7; size: NA; CDR3: CASRGLSYEQYF; DNA: TGTGCCAGCCGCGGCCTGTCCTACGAGCAGTACTTC
V: TRBV19; D: NA; J: TRBJ1-4; size: NA; CDR3: CAGSMMGLTNEKLFF; DNA: TGTGCCGGTAGTATGATGGGGCTGACTAATGAAAAACTGTTTTTT
V: TRBV20-1; D: NA; J: TRBJ2-1; size: NA; CDR3: CSAHRDDRQFF; DNA: TGCAGTGCCCACCGGGACGATAGGCAGTTCTTC
V: TRBV2; D: NA; J: TRBJ1-2; size: NA; CDR3: CASSDRQAGGYTF; DNA: TGTGCCAGCAGTGATCGACAGGCCGGGGGCTACACCTTC
V: TRBV6-4; D: TRBD2; J: TRBJ2-7; size: NA; CDR3: CASSDSLPGLAGGEDSEQYF; DNA: TGTGCCAGCAGTGACTCTTTACCGGGACTAGCGGGGGGAGAGGACTCCGAGCAGTACTTC
V: TRBV10-1; D: NA; J: TRBJ1-1; size: few; CDR3: CASFYKGTEAFF; DNA: TGCGCCAGTTTCTACAAGGGCACTGAAGCTTTCTTT
V: TRBV2; D: TRBD2; J: TRBJ2-5; size: NA; CDR3: CASDPGGDQETQYF; DNA: TGTGCCTCCGACCCGGGGGGGGATCAAGAGACCCAGTACTTC
V: TRBV20-1; D: NA; J: TRBJ1-5; size: few; CDR3: CSVPGQPQHF; DNA: TGCAGTGTTCCGGGTCAGCCCCAGCATTTT
V: TRBV6-1; D: NA; J: TRBJ1-2; size: NA; CDR3: CASRDDRRWIGGYTF; DNA: TGTGCCAGCAGGGACGACAGGCGCTGGATAGGCGGCTACACCTTC
V: TRBV11-2; D: TRBD1; J: TRBJ1-4; size: NA; CDR3: CASSARQGANEKLFF; DNA: TGTGCCAGCAGCGCCCGACAGGGAGCTAATGAAAAACTGTTTTTT
V: TRBV19; D: NA; J: TRBJ1-6; size: NA; CDR3: CASNSGQPYSPLHF; DNA: TGTGCCAGTAATAGTGGCCAACCCTATTCACCCCTCCACTTT
V: TRBV7-2; D: TRBD1; J: TRBJ2-7; size: NA; CDR3: CASSSRTGGEQYF; DNA: TGTGCCAGCAGCTCCCGGACAGGGGGCGAGCAGTACTTC
V: TRBV2; D: NA; J: TRBJ2-7; size: once; CDR3: CASSEAREPYEQYF; DNA: TGTGCCAGCAGTGAAGCCCGGGAACCCTACGAGCAGTACTTC
V: TRBV6-5; D: NA; J: TRBJ1-6; size: NA; CDR3: CASSYSWVRYNSPLHF; DNA: TGTGCCAGCAGTTACTCGTGGGTGAGGTATAATTCACCCCTCCACTTT
V: TRBV14; D: TRBD1; J: TRBJ2-1; size: NA; CDR3: CASSRTGIEQFF; DNA: TGTGCCAGCAGCCGGACAGGGATCGAGCAGTTCTTC
V: TRBV2; D: NA; J: TRBJ1-3; size: NA; CDR3: CASILRRGPGNTIYF; DNA: TGTGCCAGCATCTTGAGGAGGGGACCTGGAAACACCATATATTTT
V: TRBV2; D: NA; J: TRBJ1-2; size: NA; CDR3: CASSEWGGQVYGYTF; DNA: TGTGCCAGCAGTGAATGGGGGGGCCAAGTCTATGGCTACACCTTC
V: TRBV4-1; D: NA; J: TRBJ1-4; size: NA; CDR3: CASSPNPGINEKLFF; DNA: TGCGCCAGCAGCCCAAACCCAGGGATTAATGAAAAACTGTTTTTT
V: TRBV30; D: NA; J: TRBJ1-2; size: NA; CDR3: CAWSRVGDNYGYTF; DNA: TGTGCCTGGAGTAGAGTAGGGGACAACTATGGCTACACCTTC
V: TRBV11-2; D: TRBD2; J: TRBJ2-3; size: NA; CDR3: CASSLDGGNTDTQYF; DNA: TGTGCCAGCAGCTTAGACGGGGGGAACACAGATACGCAGTATTTT
V: TRBV7-9; D: NA; J: TRBJ1-1; size: NA; CDR3: CASSLDGVARGNTEAFF; DNA: TGTGCCAGCAGCTTAGATGGAGTCGCCAGGGGGAACACTGAAGCTTTCTTT
V: TRBV21-1; D: NA; J: TRBJ1-4; size: once; CDR3: CASSKGWTGDNSGTNEKLFF; DNA: TGTGCCAGCAGCAAAGGGTGGACAGGAGACAACAGTGGCACTAATGAAAAACTGTTTTTT
V: TRBV18; D: NA; J: TRBJ2-7; size: NA; CDR3: CASSPSQSEQYF; DNA: TGTGCCAGCTCACCTTCCCAAAGCGAGCAGTACTTC
V: TRBV19; D: NA; J: TRBJ1-2; size: once; CDR3: CASMEGTSRGYTF; DNA: TGTGCCAGTATGGAGGGGACCTCCCGTGGCTACACCTTC
V: TRBV29-1; D: NA; J: TRBJ2-1; size: once; CDR3: CSVESGGRPGNEQFF; DNA: TGCAGCGTTGAGTCAGGGGGGAGGCCCGGCAATGAGCAGTTCTTC
V: TRBV2; D: NA; J: TRBJ2-1; size: NA; CDR3: CASGLTTSNNEQFF; DNA: TGTGCCAGCGGTTTAACCACCTCCAACAATGAGCAGTTCTTC
V: TRBV28; D: TRBD1; J: TRBJ1-5; size: medium-sized; CDR3: CASSTPGTAKGPQHF; DNA: TGTGCCAGCAGTACTCCTGGGACAGCCAAAGGGCCCCAGCATTTT
V: TRBV7-9; D: NA; J: TRBJ1-6; size: NA; CDR3: CASSLSSPNSPLHF; DNA: TGTGCCAGCAGCTTGAGCAGCCCAAATTCACCCCTCCACTTT
V: TRBV19; D: NA; J: TRBJ1-1; size: NA; CDR3: CASSIRGRTAAFF; DNA: TGTGCCAGTAGTATAAGGGGTCGAACAGCGGCTTTCTTT
V: TRBV5-6; D: NA; J: TRBJ2-4; size: NA; CDR3: CASSPSRGVRGHVIQYF; DNA: TGTGCCAGCAGCCCGTCCCGGGGGGTCAGGGGGCACGTCATTCAGTACTTC
V: TRBV4-1; D: NA; J: TRBJ2-3; size: NA; CDR3: CASSPQVRDTQYF; DNA: TGCGCCAGCAGCCCTCAAGTAAGAGATACGCAGTATTTT
V: TRBV7-6; D: NA; J: TRBJ2-2; size: NA; CDR3: CASSLASGHSNTGELFF; DNA: TGTGCCAGCAGCTTAGCGTCAGGCCATTCGAACACCGGGGAGCTGTTTTTT
V: TRBV7-9; D: NA; J: TRBJ1-2; size: NA; CDR3: CASSLAGGHAYGYTF; DNA: TGTGCCAGCAGCTTAGCAGGTGGACATGCTTATGGCTACACCTTC
V: TRBV6-5; D: NA; J: TRBJ2-7; size: NA; CDR3: CASRNRVRPTYEQYF; DNA: TGTGCCAGCAGAAACAGGGTCCGGCCTACCTACGAGCAGTACTTC
V: TRBV14; D: NA; J: TRBJ1-3; size: NA; CDR3: CASSRNRVSGNTIYF; DNA: TGTGCCAGCAGCCGAAACAGGGTCTCTGGAAACACCATATATTTT
V: TRBV19; D: NA; J: TRBJ2-3; size: NA; CDR3: CATARGRDNTDTQYF; DNA: TGTGCCACTGCCCGGGGGCGGGACAACACAGATACGCAGTATTTT
V: TRBV28; D: NA; J: TRBJ2-7; size: NA; CDR3: CASSFHPSELAYEQYF; DNA: TGTGCCAGCAGTTTTCATCCTTCGGAATTAGCCTACGAGCAGTACTTC
V: TRBV5-6; D: TRBD2; J: TRBJ2-3; size: NA; CDR3: CASSLNGGRAPDTQYF; DNA: TGTGCCAGCAGCTTGAACGGCGGGAGGGCCCCAGATACGCAGTATTTT